This entry lists 25 T cell receptor beta chains sequenced from one sample in a study of blood T cell repertoires in COVID-19. Only in-frame clones appear in the TCRdb table, and some are missing; sequencing was by immunoSEQ multiplex PCR. Found here are some 60,000 clones, 82% of them singletons; the top ten hold over 10%. The sequenced material came from peripheral blood. The receptor source for this set is a human donor in a cohort sampled during active COVID-19.

The chain is built from TRBV2 and TRBJ1-5; D is undetermined. V was trimmed by 6 bases and J by 2 bases, leaving 17 bases between them. CDR1 and CDR2 (germline): SNHLY, FYNNEI. The CDR3 is 16 amino acids. The CDR3 DNA sequence: TGTGCCAGCAGAAGAGGCCCCTTGGGTGGCAATCAGCCCCAGCATTTT. Its translation: CASRRGPLGGNQPQHF.

The chain has TRBV11-2 and TRBJ2-1, with D uncertain. CDR3 length: 15 amino acids. The V gene lost 4 bases and the J gene lost 8 bases, with 18 bases spanning the gap. Germline-derived CDR1 and CDR2 are SGHAT and FQNNGV. CDR3 residues: CASSSDKASSYEQFF. In nucleotides, the CDR3 is TGTGCCAGCAGCTCCGACAAAGCTTCGTCCTATGAGCAGTTCTTC.

V is TRBV28 and J is TRBJ1-2; tentative D call: TRBD1 (5 bases). V was shortened by 4 bases and J by 3 bases, with 9 bases between the two germline ends. Germline CDR1 and CDR2: MDHEN and SYDVKM. There are 13 residues in the CDR3. CDR3 protein: CASSSQGDYGYTF. In DNA, the CDR3 is TGTGCCAGCAGTTCCCAGGGTGACTATGGCTACACCTTC.

The chain combines TRBV11-3 with TRBJ2-3; D call uncertain. This CDR3 region has 17 residues. V was clipped by 2 bases and J by 3 bases, with 18 bases between them. Per germline, CDR1 SGHNT and CDR2 YENEEA. The CDR3 loop reads CASSLRFADDGTDTQYF. For the CDR3, the DNA is TGTGCCAGCAGCTTAAGATTTGCGGATGATGGTACAGATACGCAGTATTTT.

This clone was counted a few times. The gene calls are TRBV4-1 and TRBJ1-2, with a tentative D call TRBD1 (6 bases). Trimming left V 4 bases short and J 3 bases short, with 18 bases between. This CDR3 has 16 residues. Germline V gene data show CDR1 as MGHRA and CDR2 as YSYEKL. The CDR3 bases are TGCGCCAGCAGCCTCACTCCGCAGGGGTATTACTATGGCTACACCTTC. This gives the protein CASSLTPQGYYYGYTF.

J is TRBJ1-4 and V is TRBV28; 8 bases match TRBD1. Germline loops: CDR1 MDHEN, CDR2 SYDVKM. The V and J ends lost 4 bases and 6 bases, in that order; junction bases with no gene match: 1. The CDR3 loop spans 13 amino acids. CDR3 amino acids: CASSSGGYEKLFF. Here the CDR3 DNA reads TGTGCCAGCAGTTCAGGGGGCTATGAAAAACTGTTTTTT. Drawing the rest from reference TRBV28 and TRBJ1-4, the complete variable domain is DVKVTQSSRYLVKRTGEKVFLECVQDMDHENMFWYRQDPGLGLRLIYFSYDVKMKEKGDIPEGYSVSREKKERFSLILESASTNQTSMYLCASSSGGYEKLFFGSGTQLSVL.

This clone was seen just once. The V gene is TRBV5-1, the J gene TRBJ2-6; TRBD1 aligns across 10 bases. V was clipped by 4 bases and J by 3 bases; unmatched bases: 13. Germline V gene lookup returns CDR1 SGHRS and CDR2 YFSETQ. The CDR3 has 19 residues. The CDR3 DNA is TGCGCCAGCAGCGAACCCTCCGGACAGGGGGTTGGTGGGGCCAACGTCCTGACTTTC. Translated: CASSEPSGQGVGGANVLTF.

The chain employs TRBV2 and TRBJ2-6, with D possibly TRBD1 on 6 matching bases. This CDR3 spans 16 amino acids. CDR1 and CDR2 (germline): SNHLY, FYNNEI. V lost 11 bases, J lost 4 bases, and 21 bases lay in between. Here the CDR3 DNA reads TGTGCCGGTGCCCGGGACATAATAAAAGGGGCCAACGTCCTGACTTTC. It translates to CAGARDIIKGANVLTF.

The chain couples TRBV12-3 or TRBV12-4 to TRBJ2-7; TRBD1 aligns across 11 bases. J gave up 3 bases and V 6 bases, and 1 base lay outside the gene matches. The CDR3 is made up of 13 amino acids. The CDR3 reads CASRGQGDYEQYF. The CDR3 DNA follows: TGTGCCAGCAGGGGACAGGGGGACTACGAGCAGTACTTC.

The rearrangement joins TRBV10-3 to TRBJ2-4; D is undetermined. Germline V gene data show CDR1 as ENHRY and CDR2 as SYGVKD. V lost 8 bases, J lost 7 bases, and 9 bases lay in between. The CDR3 totals 11 residues. DNA of the CDR3: TGTGCCATCGGCCCCAGGAACATTCAGTACTTC. Protein product: CAIGPRNIQYF.

The chain joins TRBV27 to TRBJ1-4, with 9 bases fitting TRBD1. CDR3 length: 14 residues. Germline CDR1 MNHEY, CDR2 SMNVEV (reference sequence). J gave up 7 bases and V 8 bases, and 8 bases lay outside the gene matches. CDR3 bases: TGTGCCAGCTCCGGACAGGGGTGGAGTGAAAAACTGTTTTTT. It translates to CASSGQGWSEKLFF.

Only a few counts were recorded for this clone. J is TRBJ2-3 and V is TRBV7-2; TRBD2 matches 7 bases. Trimming at V came to 5 bases and at J to 2 bases, leaving 7 bases not matched to a gene. The CDR3 extends over 15 amino acids. CDR1 SGHTA and CDR2 FQGNSA come from the germline V gene. Here the CDR3 DNA reads TGTGCCAGCAGCCCTAGAGCGGGGCACACAGATACGCAGTATTTT. This sequence encodes CASSPRAGHTDTQYF.

V is TRBV28 and J is TRBJ1-1; TRBD1 agrees at 8 bases. Germline lookup yields CDR1 MDHEN and CDR2 SYDVKM. V shed 2 bases and J 5 bases; nucleotides not matched to a gene: 7. The CDR3 is 15 residues long. CDR3 in amino acids: CASSLGTGIGTEAFF. The CDR3, as DNA: TGTGCCAGCAGTTTAGGGACAGGAATTGGGACTGAAGCTTTCTTT.

The chain employs TRBV10-1 and TRBJ2-5; TRBD2 agrees at 11 bases. The CDR3 length is 16 residues. The trim removed 5 bases at V and 2 bases at J, leaving 7 bases unmatched. From germline, CDR1 is WNHNN and CDR2 SYGVQD (reference sequence). DNA for the CDR3: TGCGCCAGCAGTTACCTAGCGGGGGGCTCTCAAGAGACCCAGTACTTC. Translated: CASSYLAGGSQETQYF.

This clone was found a few times. V usage is TRBV14 and J usage is TRBJ1-4; weak D call: TRBD1 (6 bases). Germline V CDR1 and CDR2: SGHDN, FVKESK. Trimming removed 7 bases at V and 6 bases at J, with 9 bases between. This CDR3 region has 12 residues. The CDR3: CASNQGYEKLFF. Here the CDR3 DNA reads TGTGCCAGCAATCAGGGGTATGAAAAACTGTTTTTT.

V usage is TRBV6-1 and J usage is TRBJ1-1, with D unclear. Germline V gene sequence: CDR1 MNHNS, CDR2 SASEGT. Trimming shortened V by 2 bases and J by 6 bases, and 16 bases separated the two germline ends. The CDR3 runs to 15 residues. CDR3 amino acids: CASSEREKGGAEAFF. CDR3 nucleotides: TGTGCCAGCAGTGAAAGGGAGAAGGGTGGCGCTGAAGCTTTCTTT.

The CDR3 region is CASSYRTGGAGPGYTF. CDR3 bases: TGTGCCAGCAGTTACAGGACAGGGGGCGCAGGTCCTGGCTACACCTTC. The V call is TRBV6-5, the J call TRBJ1-2; 11 bases fit TRBD1. The CDR3 length is 16 residues. Germline-derived CDR1 and CDR2 are MNHEY and SVGAGI. J was trimmed by 7 bases and V by 2 bases; bases with no gene match: 9.

The chain links TRBV28 to TRBJ1-5; D ambiguous. This CDR3 has 11 amino acids. The V and J ends lost 10 bases and 5 bases respectively, with 9 bases between them. The germline CDR1 and CDR2 sequences are MDHEN and SYDVKM. CDR3 nucleotides: TGTGCCACCCGCGGAGATCAGCCCCAGCATTTT. Protein: CATRGDQPQHF.

This chain uses TRBV21-1 with TRBJ2-5; TRBD2 is the table's D call and was not checked against the DNA. TRBV21-1 is marked as a pseudogene. The length of the CDR3 is 14 residues. The CDR3: CASSKVTSQETQYF. The CDR3 nucleotides are TGTGCCAGCAGCAAAGTTACTAGTCAAGAGACCCAGTACTTC.

This sequence joins TRBV5-1 and TRBJ2-2, with 7 positions matching TRBD2. Trimming took 0 bases from V and 3 from J; bases not matched to a gene: 2. The CDR3 is made up of 15 amino acids. Germline V lookup: CDR1 SGHRS, CDR2 YFSETQ. The CDR3 loop is CASSLVLADTGELFF. DNA of the CDR3: TGCGCCAGCAGCTTGGTCCTAGCGGACACCGGGGAGCTGTTTTTT. Supplemented by reference TRBV5-1 and TRBJ2-2, the full variable domain reads KAGVTQTPRYLIKTRGQQVTLSCSPISGHRSVSWYQQTPGQGLQFLFEYFSETQRNKGNFPGRFSGRQFSNSRSEMNVSTLELGDSALYLCASSLVLADTGELFFGEGSRLTVL.

This sequence joins TRBV9 and TRBJ1-1; tentatively, D is TRBD1 (5 bases). V gave up 0 bases and J gave up 4 bases, with 10 bases separating them. Germline V gene lookup returns CDR1 SGDLS and CDR2 YYNGEE. The CDR3 runs to 14 residues. The CDR3: CASSVGGGSTEAFF. In DNA, the CDR3 is TGTGCCAGCAGCGTAGGGGGCGGGAGCACTGAAGCTTTCTTT.

The chain has TRBV5-1 and TRBJ2-5; 8 bases are shared with TRBD2. V was pared by 1 base and J by 6 bases, with 5 bases of the junction left unmatched. Germline V gene lookup returns CDR1 SGHRS and CDR2 YFSETQ. There are 14 residues in the CDR3. The CDR3 region is CASSLPGGRQTQYF. The CDR3 bases are TGCGCCAGCAGCTTGCCGGGGGGGCGGCAGACCCAGTACTTC.

This clone has just one count. This chain uses TRBV7-9 with TRBJ1-1; 8 bases are shared with TRBD1. J gave up 1 base and V 4 bases, and 17 bases lay outside the gene matches. CDR1 SEHNR and CDR2 FQNEAQ come from the germline V gene (reference sequence). This CDR3 region has 19 residues. The CDR3: CASSSARGRGFVSNTEAFF. Written as DNA, the CDR3 is TGTGCCAGCAGCTCGGCCAGGGGGCGAGGGTTCGTCTCGAACACTGAAGCTTTCTTT.

This clone came up many times. The gene calls are TRBV7-9 and TRBJ1-2; TRBD1 aligns across 8 bases. V lost 2 bases and J lost 5; bases outside the gene matches: 7. CDR3 size: 15 residues. The germline gives CDR1 SEHNR, CDR2 FQNEAQ (reference sequence). The CDR3 spells CASSLIQGEAYGYTF. The DNA for the CDR3 is TGTGCCAGCAGCTTAATACAGGGGGAGGCTTATGGCTACACCTTC.

This chain uses TRBV6-2 or TRBV6-3 with TRBJ1-1; 7 bases map to TRBD1. CDR1 and CDR2 (germline): MNHEY, SVGEGT. The CDR3 runs to 12 residues. Trimming cost V 6 bases and J 5 bases; bases outside gene matches: 3. The CDR3 region is CASSQGGTEAFF. In nucleotides, the CDR3 is TGTGCCAGCAGCCAGGGGGGGACTGAAGCTTTCTTT.